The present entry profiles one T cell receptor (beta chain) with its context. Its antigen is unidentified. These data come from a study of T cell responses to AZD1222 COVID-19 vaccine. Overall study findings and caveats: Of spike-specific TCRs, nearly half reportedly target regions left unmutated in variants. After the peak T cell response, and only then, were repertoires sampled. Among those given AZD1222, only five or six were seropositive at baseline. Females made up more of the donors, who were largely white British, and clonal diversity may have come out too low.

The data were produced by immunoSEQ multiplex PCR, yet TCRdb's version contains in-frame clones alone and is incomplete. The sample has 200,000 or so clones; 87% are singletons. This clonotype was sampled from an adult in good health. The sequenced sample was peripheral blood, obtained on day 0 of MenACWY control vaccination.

The CDR3 protein is CAVDRHKIYGYTF. The CDR3 bases are TGTGCTGTTGACAGGCATAAGATCTATGGCTACACCTTC. The chain couples TRBV30 to TRBJ1-2; tentative D call: TRBD1 (6 bases). This CDR3 is 13 amino acids long. CDR1 and CDR2 from the germline V gene are GTSNPN and SVGIG (reference sequence).